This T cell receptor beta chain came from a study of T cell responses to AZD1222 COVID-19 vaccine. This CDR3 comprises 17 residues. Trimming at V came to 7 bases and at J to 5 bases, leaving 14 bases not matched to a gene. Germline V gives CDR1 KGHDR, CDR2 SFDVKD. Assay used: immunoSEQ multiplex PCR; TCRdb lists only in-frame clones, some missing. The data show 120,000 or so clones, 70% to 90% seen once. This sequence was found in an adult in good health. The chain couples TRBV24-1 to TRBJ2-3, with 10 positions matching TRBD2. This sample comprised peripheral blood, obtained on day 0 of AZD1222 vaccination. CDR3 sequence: CATSAGSGRFIRDTQYF. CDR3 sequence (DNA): TGTGCCACCAGCGCGGGTAGCGGGAGGTTCATCCGAGATACGCAGTATTTT.